The 29 T cell receptor beta chains presented below share a single source sample, sequenced in a study of blood T cell repertoires in COVID-19. Sequenced by immunoSEQ multiplex PCR; TCRdb stores in-frame clones only, minus some. The sample shows some 49,000 clones, approximately 80% of them seen only once. Input material: peripheral blood. The receptors here all came from a woman aged 55 to 70 with acute or convalescent COVID-19.

This chain's CDR3 is CASSGLNREPSGNTIYF. The DNA for the CDR3 is TGTGCCAGTAGTGGCCTGAACAGGGAACCCTCTGGAAACACCATATATTTT. The chain couples TRBV19 to TRBJ1-3; D may be TRBD1 (6 bases). The CDR3 length is 17 residues. CDR1 is LNHDA and CDR2 is SQIVND in the germline V gene (reference sequence). Trimming took 5 bases from V and 0 from J, leaving 17 bases between them. Supplemented by reference TRBV19 and TRBJ1-3, the full variable domain reads DGGITQSPKYLFRKEGQNVTLSCEQNLNHDAMYWYRQDPGQGLRLIYYSQIVNDFQKGDIAEGYSVSREKKESFPLTVTSAQKNPTAFYLCASSGLNREPSGNTIYFGEGSWLTVV.

The chain has TRBV9 and TRBJ1-4, with TRBD1 as a possible D gene (6 bases). The CDR3 extends over 15 amino acids. Between the trimmed V and J ends, which lost 4 bases and 8 bases, there was a span of 18 bases. Looked up from germline, CDR1 is SGDLS and CDR2 is YYNGEE. CDR3 sequence reads: CASSSGQPGGEKLFF. The CDR3 DNA is TGTGCCAGCAGCTCCGGACAGCCGGGAGGGGAAAAACTGTTTTTT.

CDR3 region: CASSYGGFGETQYF. CDR3 in DNA: TGTGCCAGCAGTTACGGAGGGTTCGGCGAGACCCAGTACTTC. This sequence joins TRBV6-2 or TRBV6-3 and TRBJ2-5, with TRBD2 as a possible D gene (6 bases). This CDR3 is 14 amino acids long. Germline-derived CDR1 and CDR2 are MNHEY and SVGEGT. The ends were cut back, 2 bases at V and 5 bases at J, with 12 bases in the middle.

This chain connects TRBV21-1 to TRBJ1-2. TRBV21-1 is classified as a pseudogene. The CDR3 covers 15 residues. Here the CDR3 reads CASSKAPGAGDGYTF. CDR3 nucleotides: TGTGCCAGCAGCAAAGCGCCTGGGGCGGGGGATGGCTACACCTTC.

Written as DNA, the CDR3 is TGCAGCGTTGTGAGGACGGCAGGGCCTCTGGGCACTGAAGCTTTCTTT. Translation: CSVVRTAGPLGTEAFF. The chain couples TRBV29-1 to TRBJ1-1; TRBD1 might be the D (5 bases). The ends were cut back, 4 bases at V and 4 bases at J, with 22 bases in the middle. The CDR3 consists of 16 residues. Germline V gene lookup returns CDR1 SQVTM and CDR2 ANQGSEA.

The chain employs TRBV4-1 and TRBJ1-4; TRBD1 aligns across 9 bases. CDR3 length: 16 amino acids. The germline V gene encodes CDR1 MGHRA and CDR2 YSYEKL. Trimming removed 3 bases from V and 8 bases from J; junction bases left unmatched: 10. The CDR3, as DNA: TGCGCCAGCAGCCAGGGGGACAGGGAGTTGCGCGAAAAACTGTTTTTT. Translating gives CASSQGDRELREKLFF.

The chain employs TRBV12-3 or TRBV12-4 and TRBJ1-2; no clear D. With 3 bases removed from V and 3 bases from J, the gap between germline ends came to 8 bases. The CDR3 totals 13 residues. The CDR3 is CASSFKADYGYTF. CDR3 coding DNA: TGTGCCAGCAGTTTTAAGGCGGACTATGGCTACACCTTC.

The CDR3 nucleotides read TGTGCCAGCAGTGATGGGAAGGGTAGGACAGGGGACCAGTTCTTC. It translates to CASSDGKGRTGDQFF. This chain uses TRBV6-4 with TRBJ2-1; 9 bases map to TRBD1. The trim removed 3 bases at V and 13 bases at J, leaving 13 bases unmatched. CDR1 and CDR2 from the germline V gene are MRHNA and SNTAGT. CDR3 length: 15 residues.

The chain carries TRBV5-6 and TRBJ2-7; 10 bases agree with TRBD2. The V gene's germline CDR1 is SGHDT and CDR2 YYEEEE. The trim removed 4 bases at V and 6 bases at J, leaving 10 bases unmatched. This CDR3 spans 15 amino acids. CDR3 sequence (DNA): TGTGCCAGCAGCGCCGTAACTAGCGGGACTGGCGAGCAGTACTTC. This translates into CASSAVTSGTGEQYF.

The chain recombines TRBV6-1 with TRBJ1-5; maybe TRBD1 (5 bases). The V end was cut by 3 bases, the J end by 6 bases, with 18 bases between. CDR1 is MNHNS and CDR2 is SASEGT in the germline V gene. The length of the CDR3 is 16 residues. The CDR3 protein is CASSDVQGPFGQPQHF. The CDR3 bases are TGTGCCAGCAGTGATGTCCAGGGCCCCTTCGGTCAGCCCCAGCATTTT.

The J gene is TRBJ1-3, the V gene TRBV10-3; TRBD1 matches at 7 bases. The junction had 5 bases not matched to a gene; V was cut back by 2 bases and J by 4 bases. The CDR3 contains 15 residues. Germline V gene sequence: CDR1 ENHRY, CDR2 SYGVKD. DNA for the CDR3: TGTGCCATCAGTGAGGACAGGGCGGGCGGAAACACCATATATTTT. The encoded protein is CAISEDRAGGNTIYF.

J is TRBJ2-3 and V is TRBV9; TRBD1 might be the D (6 bases). Per the germline V gene, CDR1 is SGDLS and CDR2 is YYNGEE. This CDR3 contains 15 residues. Trimming cost V 0 bases and J 1 base, with 9 bases left between them. This CDR3 is CASSVAGTRTDTQYF. The DNA of the CDR3 is TGTGCCAGCAGCGTAGCGGGGACACGCACAGATACGCAGTATTTT.

This clone was counted once. The rearrangement joins TRBV5-6 to TRBJ2-2; D is possibly TRBD2 (5 bases). The CDR3 runs 13 residues. The germline V and J ends were trimmed by 4 bases and 7 bases, with 11 bases remaining between them. Germline CDR1 SGHDT, CDR2 YYEEEE. The CDR3 is CASSQFGDGELFF. CDR3 in DNA: TGTGCCAGCAGCCAGTTCGGGGACGGGGAGCTGTTTTTT. Variable domain in full (rest from reference TRBV5-6 and TRBJ2-2): DAGVTQSPTHLIKTRGQQVTLRCSPKSGHDTVSWYQQALGQGPQFIFQYYEEEERQRGNFPDRFSGHQFPNYSSELNVNALLLGDSALYLCASSQFGDGELFFGEGSRLTVL.

The chain links TRBV7-2 to TRBJ1-1, with 9 bases that match TRBD1. Per germline, CDR1 SGHTA and CDR2 FQGNSA. Unmatched junction bases numbered 13, after V lost 4 bases and J lost 7 bases. The length of the CDR3 is 16 residues. Here the CDR3 reads CASSSRDRVGRNEAFF. CDR3 nucleotide sequence: TGTGCCAGCAGCTCTCGGGACAGGGTTGGACGGAATGAAGCTTTCTTT.

This clone has only a few counts. The V and J genes are TRBV5-8 and TRBJ2-6; weak D call: TRBD1 (6 bases). V was pared by 6 bases and J by 3 bases, with 25 bases between. This CDR3 spans 19 amino acids. Germline-derived CDR1 and CDR2 are SGHTS and YDEGEE. CDR3 sequence: CASNGAHQGLAIGANVLTF. The CDR3 bases are TGTGCCAGCAACGGAGCCCACCAGGGGTTAGCTATTGGGGCCAACGTCCTGACTTTC.

The chain carries TRBV19 and TRBJ2-1, with 12 bases identical to TRBD2. The CDR3 consists of 17 residues. The V gene end was trimmed by 1 base and the J gene end by 2 bases; junction bases not matched to a gene: 3. CDR1 and CDR2 (germline): LNHDA, SQIVND (reference sequence). CDR3 bases: TGTGCCAGTAGTATAGTGCCTAGCGGGAGGGCCTACAATGAGCAGTTCTTC. Residues: CASSIVPSGRAYNEQFF.

The rearrangement uses TRBV9 and TRBJ2-7; a weak D match, TRBD1 (5 bases). This CDR3 has 15 amino acids. The ends were cut back, 0 bases at V and 4 bases at J, with 14 bases in the middle. Germline CDR1 reads SGDLS; CDR2 reads YYNGEE. CDR3 protein: CASSVGGQAQYEQYF. The CDR3 coding sequence is TGTGCCAGCAGCGTAGGGGGCCAGGCCCAATACGAGCAGTACTTC.

The chain employs TRBV7-2 and TRBJ1-5; maybe TRBD1 (5 bases). Between the trimmed V and J ends, which lost 0 bases and 5 bases, there was a span of 14 bases. Germline values: CDR1 SGHTA, CDR2 FQGNSA. The CDR3 is made up of 16 amino acids. For the CDR3, the DNA is TGTGCCAGCAGCTTAGCAGGGTGGCAGGGTTATCAGCCCCAGCATTTT. It yields the protein CASSLAGWQGYQPQHF.

The chain couples TRBV7-9 to TRBJ1-1; D is unresolved. Germline CDR1 is SEHNR and CDR2 is FQNEAQ (reference sequence). This CDR3 is built from 14 residues. Between the trimmed V and J ends, which lost 2 bases and 0 bases, there was a span of 7 bases. The CDR3 spells CASSLSSLNTEAFF. CDR3 nucleotide sequence: TGTGCCAGCAGCTTATCCTCCCTGAACACTGAAGCTTTCTTT. Full variable domain (outside the CDR3, taken from reference TRBV7-9 and TRBJ1-1): DTGVSQNPRHKITKRGQNVTFRCDPISEHNRLYWYRQTLGQGPEFLTYFQNEAQLEKSRLLSDRFSAERPKGSFSTLEIQRTEQGDSAMYLCASSLSSLNTEAFFGQGTRLTVV.

This rearrangement joins TRBV6-5 to TRBJ2-7, with D possibly TRBD1 on 5 matching bases. The V and J ends lost 3 bases and 4 bases respectively, with 16 bases between them. The length of the CDR3 is 15 residues. Germline V gene data show CDR1 as MNHEY and CDR2 as SVGAGI. CDR3 nucleotide sequence: TGTGCCAGCAGTTATACGCAGGGTAGGCCGTACGAGCAGTACTTC. The encoded protein is CASSYTQGRPYEQYF.

This clone appeared a single time. This sequence joins TRBV7-9 and TRBJ1-2; D unresolved. The V end lost 5 bases, the J end lost 9 bases, and 13 bases lay between the germline ends. Germline assignment: CDR1 SEHNR and CDR2 FQNEAQ (reference sequence). The CDR3 consists of 12 residues. The CDR3 sequence is CASSPQPGRYTF. The CDR3 DNA reads as TGTGCCAGCAGCCCTCAACCTGGGCGCTACACCTTC.

The CDR3 region has the DNA TGTGCCAGCAGTAGACCAACATGCCAGCGGGATGGCAATCCCTACGAGCAGTACTTC. Amino acid sequence: CASSRPTCQRDGNPYEQYF. The chain recombines TRBV21-1 with TRBJ2-7; the listed D gene, TRBD2, was not tested against the DNA. TRBV21-1 is listed as a pseudogene. The CDR3 contains 19 residues.

The gene calls are TRBV14 and TRBJ1-2; 7 bases match TRBD1. Trimming took 3 bases from V and 4 from J; bases not matched to a gene: 5. The CDR3 runs to 14 residues. Germline loops: CDR1 SGHDN, CDR2 FVKESK. In DNA, the CDR3 is TGTGCCAGCAGCCAGAACAGGGGAGGCTATGGCTACACCTTC. Its protein is CASSQNRGGYGYTF.

This chain links TRBV5-6 with TRBJ1-1, with a weak D call TRBD1 (5 bases). Trimming shortened V by 1 base and J by 5 bases, and 18 bases separated the two germline ends. CDR3 length equals 16 residues. Germline V CDR1 and CDR2: SGHDT, YYEEEE. The CDR3 reads CASSLTGPDSSTEAFF. The DNA for the CDR3 is TGTGCCAGCAGCTTGACAGGCCCGGATTCCAGTACTGAAGCTTTCTTT. The variable domain in full, with the rest retrieved from reference TRBV5-6 and TRBJ1-1, is DAGVTQSPTHLIKTRGQQVTLRCSPKSGHDTVSWYQQALGQGPQFIFQYYEEEERQRGNFPDRFSGHQFPNYSSELNVNALLLGDSALYLCASSLTGPDSSTEAFFGQGTRLTVV.

The rearrangement links TRBV15 to TRBJ1-4, with unresolved D. Trimming removed 1 base from V and 0 bases from J, with 9 bases in between. Per the germline V gene, CDR1 is LNHNV and CDR2 is YYDKDF (reference sequence). This CDR3 contains 16 residues. CDR3 bases: TGTGCCACCAGCAGAGCCAGCAGGTCAACTAATGAAAAACTGTTTTTT. This translates into CATSRASRSTNEKLFF.

The chain recombines TRBV6-6 with TRBJ1-5; D remains unclear. CDR1 MNHNY and CDR2 SVGAGI come from the germline V gene (reference sequence). The CDR3 extends over 15 amino acids. V gave up 5 bases and J gave up 3 bases, with 14 bases separating them. The CDR3 bases are TGTGCCAGCAGTACTAGAGGTGTGATCAATCAGCCCCAGCATTTT. This sequence encodes CASSTRGVINQPQHF.

J is TRBJ1-1 and V is TRBV29-1; tentative D call: TRBD1 (5 bases). V dropped 4 bases and J dropped 1 base, with 10 bases sitting between them. The CDR3 has 13 residues. Germline CDR1 SQVTM, CDR2 ANQGSEA. The CDR3 is CSVATAPNTEAFF. The CDR3 nucleotides are TGCAGCGTTGCGACAGCCCCGAACACTGAAGCTTTCTTT. Drawing the rest from reference TRBV29-1 and TRBJ1-1, the complete variable domain is SAVISQKPSRDICQRGTSLTIQCQVDSQVTMMFWYRQQPGQSLTLIATANQGSEATYESGFVIDKFPISRPNLTFSTLTVSNMSPEDSSIYLCSVATAPNTEAFFGQGTRLTVV.

V usage is TRBV28 and J usage is TRBJ1-2; D gene unclear. This CDR3 is 11 amino acids long. The V end was cut by 4 bases, the J end by 3 bases, with 3 bases between. The germline CDR1 and CDR2 sequences are MDHEN and SYDVKM. CDR3 residues: CASSSDYGYTF. In DNA, the CDR3 is TGTGCCAGCAGTTCCGACTATGGCTACACCTTC.

This clone occurred a few times. The CDR3 region has the DNA TGTGCCACTACCCGAGACACCGATCAGCCCCAGCATTTT. Protein: CATTRDTDQPQHF. The chain links TRBV19 to TRBJ1-5, with unresolved D. The CDR3 is 13 amino acids. The ends were cut back, 10 bases at V and 5 bases at J, with 15 bases in the middle. The germline V gene has CDR1 LNHDA and CDR2 SQIVND (reference sequence).